The clone carrying this T cell receptor (beta chain) has at least ten counts. These data originate in a study of regulatory T cells in long-lasting Graves disease. Germline lookup yields CDR1 SEHNR and CDR2 FQNEAQ (reference sequence). V dropped 6 bases and J dropped 2; count of bases not matched to a gene: 5. The CDR3 extends over 14 amino acids. Building the TCR beta libraries relied on iRepertoire HTBI primers, and CDR3 regions underwent Arm-PCR. TCRdb re-called the multiplex PCR reads through MiXCR, storing one row per CDR3 protein. Of roughly 510,000 distinct CDR3 sequences detected, about 16% appear once; the ten largest clones hold around 12%. Time point denoted: newly diagnosed GD, antithyroid drugs for less than 3 months. From RNA extracted from PBMCs, the TCR library was made. These data also formed part of another study, on T cells in Graves' hyperthyroidism and ophthalmopathy. Per that paper: When ophthalmopathy did not progress within 18 months, Graves' hyperthyroidism was considered stable.

This clonotype was obtained from a man younger than 35 with Graves disease. Source: peripheral blood mononuclear cells (PBMCs), taken at new diagnosis, from a patient treated with antithyroid drugs. The chain is built from TRBV7-9 and TRBJ2-7; 9 bases agree with TRBD1. CDR3 DNA sequence: TGTGCCAGCAGTCCCGGACAGGGGCCCTACGAGCAGTACTTC. Its translation: CASSPGQGPYEQYF. The full variable domain, with the rest looked up from reference TRBV7-9 and TRBJ2-7, is DTGVSQNPRHKITKRGQNVTFRCDPISEHNRLYWYRQTLGQGPEFLTYFQNEAQLEKSRLLSDRFSAERPKGSFSTLEIQRTEQGDSAMYLCASSPGQGPYEQYFGPGTRLTVT.